Following are 12 T cell receptor beta chains from one sample sequenced in a study of blood T cell repertoires in COVID-19. Generated by immunoSEQ multiplex PCR, the TCRdb table keeps only in-frame clones and is missing some. The data hold about 270,000 clones, with 88% observed a single time. The sequencing input was PBMCs or T cells enriched from blood (not recorded which). Source of these receptors: a woman aged 50 to 65 who had recovered from COVID-19.

In this sample, this clone turned up a few times. The rearrangement links TRBV7-2 to TRBJ1-2; D uncertain. V lost 6 bases and J 7 bases, leaving 24 bases between the germline ends. This CDR3 region has 16 residues. Germline values: CDR1 SGHTA, CDR2 FQGNSA. CDR3 nucleotides: TGTGCCAGCAGGAGCGGAACCAGGAGCACGTGGGGTGGCTACACCTTC. It is translated as CASRSGTRSTWGGYTF.

The chain couples TRBV4-3 to TRBJ2-2, with TRBD2 matching over 10 bases. V was pared by 5 bases and J by 6 bases, with 9 bases of the junction left unmatched. CDR1 is LGHNA, CDR2 YSLEER, per germline. This CDR3 has 16 amino acids. CDR3 sequence (DNA): TGCGCCAGCAGCTATACTAGCGGGGTCTTTGCCGGGGAGCTGTTTTTT. As protein: CASSYTSGVFAGELFF.

The rearrangement uses TRBV11-2 and TRBJ2-6, with TRBD1 matching over 11 bases. The CDR3 extends over 16 amino acids. The V and J ends lost 5 bases and 3 bases, in that order; junction bases with no gene match: 3. CDR1 and CDR2 from the germline V gene are SGHAT and FQNNGV. As DNA, the CDR3 is TGTGCCAGCAGCGGACAGGGGGCGCGTGGGGCCAACGTCCTGACTTTC. As protein: CASSGQGARGANVLTF.

V and J are TRBV3-1 (or the pseudogene TRBV3-2) and TRBJ2-1; D may be TRBD1 (6 bases). V was cut by 0 bases and J by 15 bases, with 12 bases left in between. The CDR3 runs 12 residues. Germline CDR1 LGHDT, CDR2 YNNKEL (reference sequence). The chain's CDR3 is CASSQDTRGRFF. Here the CDR3 DNA reads TGTGCCAGCAGCCAAGATACCAGGGGACGGTTCTTC.

This clone appeared a single time. The chain combines TRBV23-1 with TRBJ2-5; 8 bases are a match to TRBD1. TRBV23-1 is an ORF for which the function is uncertain. V was clipped by 3 bases and J by 0 bases; unmatched bases: 6. CDR3 size: 16 residues. The CDR3: CASSHMGQAYQETQYF. The CDR3 DNA follows: TGCGCCAGCAGTCACATGGGACAGGCGTACCAAGAGACCCAGTACTTC.

The chain is built from TRBV9 and TRBJ1-1; tentatively, D is TRBD1 (5 bases). V lost 3 bases to trimming and J lost 5 bases, with 20 bases between them. Germline-derived CDR1 and CDR2 are SGDLS and YYNGEE. The CDR3 runs to 16 residues. CDR3 in DNA: TGTGCCAGCAGCGCATTCAAAAAAGGGGAAGGGACTGAAGCTTTCTTT. Translated: CASSAFKKGEGTEAFF.

The chain combines TRBV4-1 with TRBJ2-5; D perhaps matches TRBD2 (7 bases). Per the germline V gene, CDR1 is MGHRA and CDR2 is YSYEKL. The ends were cut back, 6 bases at V and 5 bases at J, with 16 bases in the middle. This CDR3 has 14 residues. The CDR3 nucleotides read TGCGCCAGCAGAAGGGGGAGGGATGCTGAGACCCAGTACTTC. Its protein product is CASRRGRDAETQYF.

The chain employs TRBV7-2 and TRBJ1-1, with D unclear. V was shortened by 5 bases and J by 6 bases, with 16 bases between the two germline ends. The germline V gene has CDR1 SGHTA and CDR2 FQGNSA. CDR3 length equals 14 residues. CDR3 sequence reads: CASSVDPLRAEAFF. In nucleotides, the CDR3 is TGTGCCAGCAGCGTAGATCCACTTCGGGCTGAAGCTTTCTTT.

This clone has more than one count but fewer than ten. The J gene is TRBJ1-2, the V gene TRBV7-9; TRBD1 is a possible D gene (5 bases). The CDR3 has 15 amino acids. The V and J ends lost 3 bases and 2 bases respectively, with 13 bases between them. Germline V gene sequence: CDR1 SEHNR, CDR2 FQNEAQ (reference sequence). The chain's CDR3 is CASSLTGRGNYGYTF. As DNA, the CDR3 is TGTGCCAGCAGCTTGACGGGACGGGGGAACTATGGCTACACCTTC.

This chain links TRBV5-1 with TRBJ1-6; weak D call: TRBD1 (5 bases). In germline, CDR1 is SGHRS, CDR2 YFSETQ. With 1 base removed from V and 5 bases from J, the gap between germline ends came to 7 bases. CDR3 length equals 14 residues. The CDR3 is CASSLTGNNSPLHF. The CDR3, as DNA: TGCGCCAGCAGCTTGACAGGAAATAATTCACCCCTCCACTTT.

This chain uses TRBV5-4 with TRBJ1-5, with 9 nucleotides matching TRBD1. CDR3 size: 15 residues. The V and J ends lost 4 bases and 3 bases, in that order; junction bases with no gene match: 5. The V gene's germline CDR1 is SGHNT and CDR2 YYREEE (reference sequence). As DNA, the CDR3 is TGTGCCAGCAGCCAGGGGACAGGGCACAATCAGCCCCAGCATTTT. Amino acids: CASSQGTGHNQPQHF.

CDR3 in DNA: TGTGCCAGCAGTGATCCTAGGGACTCTTCACTAGCCAAAAACATTCAGTACTTC. Translated, it gives CASSDPRDSSLAKNIQYF. The chain links TRBV6-1 to TRBJ2-4; D is possibly TRBD2 (6 bases). V gave up 3 bases and J gave up 0 bases, with 18 bases separating them. The CDR3 extends over 18 amino acids. Germline V lookup: CDR1 MNHNS, CDR2 SASEGT.